Below are 10 T cell receptor beta chains sequenced from a single sample in a study of cytomegalovirus exposure and HLA in healthy donors. 13 Jbeta primers and 60 Vbeta primers were used for the PCR. TCRdb's copy holds only in-frame clones and misses some; the assay was immunoSEQ multiplex PCR. The sample contains roughly 150,000 clones, almost 80% of which appear only once. Sequenced: PBMCs. These receptors all come from a man aged 25 to 45 in good health and CMV-seronegative.

This clone was observed a single time. The V gene is TRBV5-6, the J gene TRBJ1-2, with D possibly TRBD1 on 6 matching bases. This CDR3 is built from 13 residues. V shed 1 base and J shed 14 bases, with 18 bases lying between them. The V gene's germline CDR1 is SGHDT and CDR2 YYEEEE. The CDR3 loop reads CASSLTGFLAFTF. CDR3 DNA: TGTGCCAGCAGCTTGACAGGGTTCCTTGCATTTACCTTC. The entire variable domain, with the rest obtained from reference TRBV5-6 and TRBJ1-2, is as follows: DAGVTQSPTHLIKTRGQQVTLRCSPKSGHDTVSWYQQALGQGPQFIFQYYEEEERQRGNFPDRFSGHQFPNYSSELNVNALLLGDSALYLCASSLTGFLAFTFGSGTRLTVV.

The chain has TRBV14 and TRBJ2-7, with D tentatively TRBD2 (6 bases). V lost 0 bases and J lost 2, with 11 bases in between. The CDR3 totals 15 residues. Germline CDR1 and CDR2: SGHDN and FVKESK. CDR3 amino acids: CASSQDWGLAYEQYF. The CDR3 DNA sequence: TGTGCCAGCAGCCAAGATTGGGGACTGGCCTACGAGCAGTACTTC.

V usage is TRBV19 and J usage is TRBJ2-1, with TRBD1 matching 7 bases. CDR1 is LNHDA, CDR2 SQIVND, per germline (reference sequence). Losses at the gene ends were 5 bases for V and 9 bases for J; bases not matched to a gene: 7. The CDR3 has 13 amino acids. CDR3 amino acids: CASSRQGRSEQFF. Here the CDR3 DNA reads TGTGCCAGTAGTCGACAGGGTAGGAGTGAGCAGTTCTTC.

The chain employs TRBV11-3 and TRBJ1-1, with D possibly matching TRBD1 (5 bases). The germline V gene has CDR1 SGHNT and CDR2 YENEEA. The CDR3 length is 13 residues. Trimming left V 0 bases short and J 8 bases short, with 10 bases between. The CDR3 DNA follows: TGTGCCAGCAGCTTAGAGGGGGGTAAGGAAGCTTTCTTT. This encodes CASSLEGGKEAFF.

The chain uses TRBV7-2 and TRBJ1-1; D might be TRBD1 (6 bases). The V gene's germline CDR1 is SGHTA and CDR2 FQGNSA. V was cut by 2 bases and J by 4 bases, with 11 bases left in between. The CDR3 totals 14 residues. The CDR3 region is CASSLTTGFTEAFF. Written as DNA, the CDR3 is TGTGCCAGCAGCTTAACCACAGGGTTCACTGAAGCTTTCTTT.

This chain connects TRBV14 to TRBJ2-1, with 14 nucleotides matching TRBD2. The CDR3 length is 18 residues. Germline assignment: CDR1 SGHDN and CDR2 FVKESK. Trimming removed 4 bases from V and 4 bases from J; junction bases left unmatched: 9. This CDR3 is CASSPTHGLAGGYNEQFF. The CDR3 DNA sequence: TGTGCCAGCAGCCCAACACACGGACTAGCGGGAGGTTACAATGAGCAGTTCTTC.

This clone showed up just once. The genes are TRBV6-1 and TRBJ1-5; 7 bases map to TRBD1. Germline CDR1 MNHNS, CDR2 SASEGT. The V gene end was trimmed by 0 bases and the J gene end by 5 bases; junction bases not matched to a gene: 7. This CDR3 has 16 amino acids. This CDR3 reads CASSEALATGDQPQHF. In DNA, the CDR3 is TGTGCCAGCAGTGAAGCTTTGGCAACAGGGGATCAGCCCCAGCATTTT.

This rearrangement joins TRBV18 to TRBJ1-5, with TRBD1 identical over 7 bases. The CDR3 extends over 16 amino acids. V was pared by 3 bases and J by 0 bases, with 5 bases of the junction left unmatched. The V gene's germline CDR1 is KGHSH and CDR2 LQKENI. CDR3 sequence reads: CASSPNDRASNQPQHF. In DNA, the CDR3 is TGTGCCAGCTCACCGAACGACAGGGCTAGCAATCAGCCCCAGCATTTT.

The rearrangement links TRBV10-1 to TRBJ1-5, with TRBD1 matching over 7 bases. Germline values: CDR1 WNHNN, CDR2 SYGVQD (reference sequence). Germline trimming cut 4 bases from V and 5 bases from J; bases unmatched to any gene: 8. The CDR3 runs to 15 residues. CDR3: CASSVGKGAYQPQHF. CDR3 nucleotide sequence: TGCGCCAGCAGTGTTGGTAAGGGGGCATATCAGCCCCAGCATTTT.

This clone was seen a handful of times. The rearrangement uses TRBV4-1 and TRBJ1-4; 10 bases are shared with TRBD1. V was clipped by 6 bases and J by 7 bases; unmatched bases: 5. There are 14 residues in the CDR3. Per the germline V gene, CDR1 is MGHRA and CDR2 is YSYEKL. CDR3 DNA sequence: TGCGCCAGCAGGGACAGGGGGGTTAGTGAAAAACTGTTTTTT. Translated: CASRDRGVSEKLFF.